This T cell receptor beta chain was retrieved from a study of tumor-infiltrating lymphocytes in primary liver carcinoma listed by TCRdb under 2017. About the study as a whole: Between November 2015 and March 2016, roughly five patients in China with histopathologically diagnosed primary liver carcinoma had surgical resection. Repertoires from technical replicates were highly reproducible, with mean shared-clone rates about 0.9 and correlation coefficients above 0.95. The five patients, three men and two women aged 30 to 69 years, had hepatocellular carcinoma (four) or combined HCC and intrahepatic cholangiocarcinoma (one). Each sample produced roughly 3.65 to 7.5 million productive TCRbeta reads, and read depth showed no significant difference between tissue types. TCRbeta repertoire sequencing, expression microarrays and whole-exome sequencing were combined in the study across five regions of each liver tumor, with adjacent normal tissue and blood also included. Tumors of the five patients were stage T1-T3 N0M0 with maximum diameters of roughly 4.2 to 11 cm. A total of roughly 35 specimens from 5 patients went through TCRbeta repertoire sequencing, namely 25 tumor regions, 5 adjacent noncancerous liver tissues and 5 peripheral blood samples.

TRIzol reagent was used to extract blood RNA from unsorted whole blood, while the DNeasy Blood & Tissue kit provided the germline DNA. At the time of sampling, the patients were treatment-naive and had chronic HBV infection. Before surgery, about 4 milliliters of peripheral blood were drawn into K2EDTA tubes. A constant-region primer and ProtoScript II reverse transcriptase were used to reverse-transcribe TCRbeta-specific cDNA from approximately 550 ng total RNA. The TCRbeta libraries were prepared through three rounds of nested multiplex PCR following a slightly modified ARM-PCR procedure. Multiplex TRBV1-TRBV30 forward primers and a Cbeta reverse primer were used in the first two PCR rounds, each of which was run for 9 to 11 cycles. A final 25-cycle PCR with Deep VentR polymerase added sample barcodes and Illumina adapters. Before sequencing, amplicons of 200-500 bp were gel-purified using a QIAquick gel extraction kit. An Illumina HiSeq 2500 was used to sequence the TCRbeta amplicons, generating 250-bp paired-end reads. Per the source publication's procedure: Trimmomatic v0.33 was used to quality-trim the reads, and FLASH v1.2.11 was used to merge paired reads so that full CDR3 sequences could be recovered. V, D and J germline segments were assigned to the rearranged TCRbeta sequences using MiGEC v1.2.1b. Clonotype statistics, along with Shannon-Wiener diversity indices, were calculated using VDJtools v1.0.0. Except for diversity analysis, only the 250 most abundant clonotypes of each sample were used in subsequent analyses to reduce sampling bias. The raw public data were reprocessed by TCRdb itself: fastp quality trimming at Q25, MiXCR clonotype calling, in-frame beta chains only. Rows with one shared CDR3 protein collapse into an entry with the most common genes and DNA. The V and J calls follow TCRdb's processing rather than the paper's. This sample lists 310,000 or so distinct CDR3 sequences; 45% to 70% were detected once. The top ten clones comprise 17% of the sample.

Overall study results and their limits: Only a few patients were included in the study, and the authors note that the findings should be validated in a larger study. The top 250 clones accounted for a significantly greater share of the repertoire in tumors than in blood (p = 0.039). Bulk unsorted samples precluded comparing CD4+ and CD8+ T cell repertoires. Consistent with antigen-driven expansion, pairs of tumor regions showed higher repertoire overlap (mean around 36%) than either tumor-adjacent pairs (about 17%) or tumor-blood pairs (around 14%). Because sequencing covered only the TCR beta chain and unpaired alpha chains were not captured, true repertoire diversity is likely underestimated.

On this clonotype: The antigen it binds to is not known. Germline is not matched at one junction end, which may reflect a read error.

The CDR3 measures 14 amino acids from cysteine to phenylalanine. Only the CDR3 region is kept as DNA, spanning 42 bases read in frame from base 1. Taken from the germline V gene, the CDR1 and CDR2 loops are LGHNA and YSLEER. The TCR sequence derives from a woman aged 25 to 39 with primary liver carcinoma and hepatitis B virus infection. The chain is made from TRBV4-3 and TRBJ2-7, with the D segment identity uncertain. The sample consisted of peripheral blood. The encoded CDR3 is CASSQELSAYEHYF. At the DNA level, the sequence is TGCGCCAGCAGCCAAGAACTCTCCGCCTACGAGCACTACTTC.